A selection of T cell receptor beta chains follows, all from one sample in a study of regulatory T cells in long-lasting Graves disease. A single record per CDR3 protein comes from TCRdb applying MiXCR to the multiplex PCR reads. The profile shows hundreds of thousands of distinct CDR3 sequences, roughly 14% of them singletons. This same sample was also taken into another study, of T cells in Graves' hyperthyroidism and ophthalmopathy.

Sample: peripheral blood mononuclear cells (PBMCs), taken at new diagnosis, from a patient treated with antithyroid drugs. The receptors here all came from a man younger than 45 with Graves disease. Each CDR3 is given with its conserved first and last residue. Fields, in order: clone size, J gene, D gene, V gene, CDR3 DNA, CDR3 protein. The D gene is left open where the match is weak. Some rows mark clone size as missing; the rest say once, few, many or name a class of expanded clone.

many TRBJ1-4 - TRBV28 TGTGCCGCGAAAAACAATGAAAAACTGTTTTTT CAAKNNEKLFF
- TRBJ1-5 - TRBV19 TGTGCCAGTAGTACTCTCGACAGTAGGGTCGGTCAGCCCCAGCATTTT CASSTLDSRVGQPQHF
- TRBJ2-6 - TRBV12-5 TGTGCTAGTGGTCCCGTAGCGGGGGCCAACGTCCTGACTTTC CASGPVAGANVLTF
many TRBJ1-2 - TRBV9 TGTGCCAGCAGCCCAGGTCGGGGGGACTATGGCTACACCTTC CASSPGRGDYGYTF
- TRBJ2-1 TRBD2 TRBV14 TGTGCCAGCAGCCACTACTTTGGACTAGCGGGAGGTAATGAGCAGTTCTTC CASSHYFGLAGGNEQFF
- TRBJ2-3 - TRBV6-1 TGTGCCAGCAGTGACGAGGGAGAGGCGCAGTATTTT CASSDEGEAQYF
many TRBJ2-2 TRBD2 TRBV12-5 TGTGCTAGTGGTTCCACCTCTAGCGGGAGGCCCGGGGAGCTGTTTTTT CASGSTSSGRPGELFF
- TRBJ2-3 - TRBV20-1 TGCAGTGCTAGGCGGGTCGGGACGGTATCAGATACGCAGTATTTT CSARRVGTVSDTQYF
- TRBJ2-1 TRBD2 TRBV10-1 TGCGCCAGCAGTGAAGAGGGACTAGCGATGGATGAGCAGTTCTTC CASSEEGLAMDEQFF
few TRBJ2-3 - TRBV5-6 TGTGCCAGCAGCTCCATGGCGCGGACCGCCGCCGATACGCAGTATTTT CASSSMARTAADTQYF
many TRBJ2-2 - TRBV2 TGTGCCAGCACGGGTGGATACTCCGGGGAGCTGTTTTTT CASTGGYSGELFF
many TRBJ2-1 TRBD2 TRBV2 TGTGCCAGCAGTGTGGTGGTAGCGGGAGAATCGAATGAGCAGTTCTTC CASSVVVAGESNEQFF
many TRBJ1-2 TRBD1 TRBV12-3/TRBV12-4 TGTGCCAGCAGTTCCCCAGGACAGGGAGATGGCTACACCTTC CASSSPGQGDGYTF
many TRBJ2-2 TRBD2 TRBV29-1 TGCAGCGTTACTAGCGGGAGGGCCGGGGAGCTGTTTTTT CSVTSGRAGELFF
- TRBJ2-1 TRBD1 TRBV28 TGTGCCAGCAGAAACGGACAGGAATACAATGAGCAGTTCTTC CASRNGQEYNEQFF
few TRBJ2-7 - TRBV4-1 TGCGCCAGCAGCCGGACAACCGGGGGACCCATTACCTACGAGCAGTACTTC CASSRTTGGPITYEQYF
few TRBJ1-5 - TRBV4-2 TGTGCCAGCAGCCAAGGGACCTCCCAGCCCCAGCATTTT CASSQGTSQPQHF
many TRBJ2-5 - TRBV20-1 TGCAGTGCTAGAGATCAGGGAGTCCTTTACTTC CSARDQGVLYF
many TRBJ2-7 TRBD2 TRBV2 TGTGCCAGCATGGGACTAGGGGCCCACGAGCAGTACTTC CASMGLGAHEQYF
many TRBJ1-1 - TRBV5-4 TGTGCCAGCAGCTTAGGTGGAGACCGGGCCGGGACTGAAGCTTTCTTT CASSLGGDRAGTEAFF
many TRBJ2-5 TRBD1 TRBV20-1 TGCAGTGCTACCCGGACAGGTGAAGAGACCCAGTACTTC CSATRTGEETQYF
- TRBJ2-3 - TRBV19 TGTGCCAGTAGGGAACGGGACATCAAAAATACGCAGTATTTT CASRERDIKNTQYF
many TRBJ2-3 - TRBV7-2 TGTGCCAGCAGCTTAGCGGTCGGCACACATTTT CASSLAVGTHF
few TRBJ2-3 TRBD2 TRBV20-1 TGCAGTGCGGTGGGGGGGGATAGCGGGAGGGCAGATACGCAGTATTTT CSAVGGDSGRADTQYF
few TRBJ1-1 - TRBV3-1 TGTGCCAGCAGCCAAGAACAGGTTGAGGGAGGCACTGAAGCTTTCTTT CASSQEQVEGGTEAFF
many TRBJ2-1 - TRBV15 TGTGCCACCAGCAGAGATCCACAGGGTAGTGATGAGCAGTTCTTC CATSRDPQGSDEQFF
- TRBJ2-7 - TRBV14 TGTGCCAGCAGCCAAGGGTGGGACACCTACGAGCAGTACTTC CASSQGWDTYEQYF
many TRBJ2-5 - TRBV20-1 TGCAGTGCTAGAGGTTCACAAGAGACCCAGTACTTC CSARGSQETQYF
many TRBJ2-1 TRBD2 TRBV28 TGTGCCAGCAGCCGCCAAGATAACGGGAGGGCCAAAGATGAGCAGTTCTTC CASSRQDNGRAKDEQFF
many TRBJ2-7 - TRBV2 TGTGCCAGCAGAGAGACTTCTTTCTACGAGCAGTACTTC CASRETSFYEQYF
many TRBJ2-1 - TRBV7-9 TGTGCCAGCAGCCTCTTGAGAGGCTCCTACAATGAGCAGTTCTTC CASSLLRGSYNEQFF
- TRBJ2-3 TRBD2 TRBV29-1 TGCAGCGTTTCAGCGGGACGGGGCACAGATACGCAGTATTTT CSVSAGRGTDTQYF
many TRBJ2-7 - TRBV2 TGTGCCAGCAGGCCTAGACAGGTGCGCTACGAGCAGTACTTC CASRPRQVRYEQYF
many TRBJ2-3 TRBD2 TRBV15 TGTGCCACCAGCAGGGAGCGGGACGGATGGACAGATACGCAGTATTTT CATSRERDGWTDTQYF
few TRBJ1-2 - TRBV15 TGTGCCACCAGCAGAGATAGGGCAGGCTGGGGCTACACCTTC CATSRDRAGWGYTF
many TRBJ2-3 - TRBV11-3 TGTGCCAGCAGCTTGGAGGGGTCGGCAGATACGCAGTATTTT CASSLEGSADTQYF
many TRBJ2-7 - TRBV27 TGTGCCAGCAGTAACCCCGCGGCAGGGTTCTACGAGCAGTACTTC CASSNPAAGFYEQYF
- TRBJ2-5 TRBD2 TRBV20-1 TGCAGTGCTACTAGCGGACTAGCGGGAGAGGAGACCCAGTACTTC CSATSGLAGEETQYF
- TRBJ1-2 TRBD1 TRBV30 TGTGCCTGGACCTTAATAGGGACAGGGGTAAGGGCTAACTATGGCTACACCTTC CAWTLIGTGVRANYGYTF
- TRBJ1-3 - TRBV4-1 TGCGCCAGCAGCCAAGAAAGCAGGGCTGGAAACACCATATATTTT CASSQESRAGNTIYF